This entry describes one TCR beta chain. The antigen remains unidentified. This entry comes from a study of graft-versus-host responses after intestinal transplantation. Study details: Transplant recipients had multivisceral, liver-intestinal, or isolated intestinal grafts. Tacrolimus and steroids were given for about 3 years to all recipients after anti-thymocyte globulin induction. Findings and limits, study-wide: Ileal or blood samples showed some GvH clones first, and such clones were also found in recipient marrow. Early after transplant, HvG declines were associated with peak levels of circulating GvH clones.

Some clones are missing from TCRdb's copy, which holds only in-frame ones; the method was immunoSEQ multiplex PCR. Of around 37,000 clones in the sample, roughly four fifths were seen once. Germline V lookup: CDR1 MRHNA, CDR2 SNTAGT. V lost 3 bases and J lost 2; bases outside the gene matches: 0. The CDR3 extends over 14 amino acids. The chain employs TRBV6-4 and TRBJ2-1; 8 bases agree with TRBD2. The sample in question was PBMCs, obtained around 1,000 days after transplant. This TCR derives from a human patient who received an intestinal transplant, so some T cells may come from the graft donor. CDR3 loop: CASSEAGAYNEQFF. In DNA, the CDR3 is TGTGCCAGCAGTGAAGCGGGAGCCTACAATGAGCAGTTCTTC.